This T cell receptor (beta chain) was profiled in a study of cytomegalovirus exposure and HLA in healthy donors. V was trimmed by 1 base and J by 2 bases, leaving 5 bases between them. Germline CDR1 SGHNT, CDR2 YENEEA. The CDR3 extends over 13 amino acids. PCR used 60 Vbeta primers and 13 Jbeta primers. Profiled with immunoSEQ multiplex PCR; TCRdb holds only in-frame clones, not every one. The table records about 63,000 clones, 85% to 90% of them present only once. The gene calls are TRBV11-3 and TRBJ2-5; D call uncertain. The sequenced sample consisted of PBMCs. The clonotype comes from a woman in her thirties in good health and CMV-seropositive. The CDR3, as DNA: TGTGCCAGCAGCTTAGGCGTACAAGAGACCCAGTACTTC. It codes for CASSLGVQETQYF.